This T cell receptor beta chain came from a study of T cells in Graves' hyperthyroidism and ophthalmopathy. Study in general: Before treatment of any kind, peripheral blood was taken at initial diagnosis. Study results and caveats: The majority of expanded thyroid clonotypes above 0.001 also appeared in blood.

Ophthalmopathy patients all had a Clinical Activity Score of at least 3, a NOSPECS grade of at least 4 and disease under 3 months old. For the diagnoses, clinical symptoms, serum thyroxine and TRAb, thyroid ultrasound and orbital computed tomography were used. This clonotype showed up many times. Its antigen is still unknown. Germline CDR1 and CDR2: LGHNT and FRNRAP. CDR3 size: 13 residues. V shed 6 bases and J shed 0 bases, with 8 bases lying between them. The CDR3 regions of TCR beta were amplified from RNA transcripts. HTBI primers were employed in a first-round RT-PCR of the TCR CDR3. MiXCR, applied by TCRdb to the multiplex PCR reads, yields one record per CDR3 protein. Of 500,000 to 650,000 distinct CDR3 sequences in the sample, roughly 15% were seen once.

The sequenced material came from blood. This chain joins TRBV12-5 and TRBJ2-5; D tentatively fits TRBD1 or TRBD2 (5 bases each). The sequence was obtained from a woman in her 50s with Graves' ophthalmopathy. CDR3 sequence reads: CASGPGHQETQYF. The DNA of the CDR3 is TGTGCTAGTGGCCCGGGACACCAAGAGACCCAGTACTTC.